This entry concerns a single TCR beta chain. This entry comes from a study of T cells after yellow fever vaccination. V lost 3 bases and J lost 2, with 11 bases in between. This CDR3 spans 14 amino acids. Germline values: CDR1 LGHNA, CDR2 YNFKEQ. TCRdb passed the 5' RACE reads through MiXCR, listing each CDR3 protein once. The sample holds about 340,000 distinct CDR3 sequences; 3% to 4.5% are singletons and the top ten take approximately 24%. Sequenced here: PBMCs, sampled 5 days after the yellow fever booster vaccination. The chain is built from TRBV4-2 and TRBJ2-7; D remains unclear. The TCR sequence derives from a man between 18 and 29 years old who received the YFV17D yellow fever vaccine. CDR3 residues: CASSQPLEAYEQYF. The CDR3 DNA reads TGTGCCAGCAGCCAGCCCCTTGAGGCCTACGAGCAGTACTTC.